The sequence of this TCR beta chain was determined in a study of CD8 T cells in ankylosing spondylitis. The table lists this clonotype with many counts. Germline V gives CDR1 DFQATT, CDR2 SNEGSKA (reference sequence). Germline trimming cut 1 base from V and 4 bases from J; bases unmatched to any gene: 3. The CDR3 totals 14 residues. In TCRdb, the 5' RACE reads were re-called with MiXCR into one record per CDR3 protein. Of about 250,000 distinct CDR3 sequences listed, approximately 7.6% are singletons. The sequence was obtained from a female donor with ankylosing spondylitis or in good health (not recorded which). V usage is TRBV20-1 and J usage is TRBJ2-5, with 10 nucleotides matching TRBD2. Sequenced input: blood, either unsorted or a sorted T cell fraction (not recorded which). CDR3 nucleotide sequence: TGCAGTGCTAGAGGGCTAGCGGGAGTAGAGACCCAGTACTTC. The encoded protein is CSARGLAGVETQYF.